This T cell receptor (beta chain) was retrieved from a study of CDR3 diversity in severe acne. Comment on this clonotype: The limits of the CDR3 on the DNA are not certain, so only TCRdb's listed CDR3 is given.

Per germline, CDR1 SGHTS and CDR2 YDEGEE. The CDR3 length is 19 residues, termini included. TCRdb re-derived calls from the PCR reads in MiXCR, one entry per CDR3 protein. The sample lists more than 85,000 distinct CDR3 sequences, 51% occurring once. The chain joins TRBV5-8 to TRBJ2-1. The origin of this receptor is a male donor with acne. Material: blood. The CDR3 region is CASSFYICSADGYGSEQFF.